A single sample is the source of the 14 T cell receptor beta chains below, sequenced in a study of shared clonotypes between healthy human individuals. TCRdb's copy holds only in-frame clones and misses some; the assay was immunoSEQ multiplex PCR. The sample holds 2 million to 2.5 million clones, about nine tenths seen once. The sequencing sample was made of naive CD4+ T cells from PBMCs. As for subset: CD45RA+ positively selected. The receptors come from a man aged 18 to 29 in good health. Some clones in this sample may be carry-over from other donors' samples.

The rearrangement joins TRBV9 to TRBJ2-1; 9 bases line up with TRBD1. This CDR3 region has 16 residues. Germline CDR1 is SGDLS and CDR2 is YYNGEE. V lost 3 bases to trimming and J lost 5 bases; unmatched junction nucleotides: 9. DNA of the CDR3: TGTGCCAGCAGCGAGGGGACCGGGACAGGGAACAATGAGCAGTTCTTC. Its protein product is CASSEGTGTGNNEQFF.

The chain links TRBV19 to TRBJ2-1; the D is unclear. The CDR3 contains 11 residues. Per germline, CDR1 LNHDA and CDR2 SQIVND (reference sequence). V gave up 4 bases and J gave up 6 bases, with 4 bases separating them. The CDR3 region is CASSTFNEQFF. The CDR3 DNA is TGTGCCAGTAGTACGTTCAATGAGCAGTTCTTC.

In its sample, this clone was seen once. CDR3: CASSYSAGINEKLFF. In nucleotides, the CDR3 is TGTGCCAGCAGTTACTCTGCGGGGATCAATGAAAAACTGTTTTTT. The chain uses TRBV6-5 and TRBJ1-4; D gene unclear. Trimming took off 0 bases at V and 5 bases at J, with 10 bases between the two ends. The CDR3 has 15 amino acids. Germline CDR1 reads MNHEY; CDR2 reads SVGAGI.

To note about this clone: Other DNA sequences from this sample encode an identical CDR3 as well. The V and J genes are TRBV30 and TRBJ2-3; D is perhaps TRBD1 (7 bases). The CDR3 extends over 12 amino acids. Germline V gene lookup returns CDR1 GTSNPN and CDR2 SVGIG (reference sequence). With 1 base removed from V and 6 bases from J, the gap between germline ends came to 8 bases. The CDR3 coding sequence is TGTGCCTGGAGTGCAGGGGGGGATACGCAGTATTTT. It is translated as CAWSAGGDTQYF.

The chain combines TRBV11-2 with TRBJ2-5, with TRBD2 as a possible D gene (5 bases). The germline gives CDR1 SGHAT, CDR2 FQNNGV. There are 16 residues in the CDR3. Deletions cut 4 bases from V and 3 bases from J, with 18 bases between. The CDR3 DNA sequence: TGTGCCAGCAGCTCCCGTCCGGGATTTAGGGAAGAGACCCAGTACTTC. Encoded protein: CASSSRPGFREETQYF.

The chain couples TRBV6-5 to TRBJ2-1; no reliable D call. Looked up from germline, CDR1 is MNHEY and CDR2 is SVGAGI. The CDR3 is 15 residues long. V gave up 6 bases and J gave up 6 bases, with 18 bases separating them. In DNA form, the CDR3 reads TGTGCCAGCAGACCAACCGGGCTAGTTGGCAATGAGCAGTTCTTC. This gives the protein CASRPTGLVGNEQFF.

For this clone: One junction end disagrees with the germline gene, perhaps due to a read error. This chain joins TRBV5-4 and TRBJ2-7, with 10 bases lining up with TRBD2. There are 15 residues in the CDR3. Germline V lookup: CDR1 SGHNT, CDR2 YYREEE (reference sequence). The CDR3, as DNA: TGTGCCAGCAGCTTGGCTAGCGGGGGCTCCCACGAGCAGTACTTC. Protein product: CASSLASGGSHEQYF.

To note about this clone: The sample contains more than one DNA sequence encoding this CDR3. This chain uses TRBV28 with TRBJ2-7; no firm D call. The CDR3 extends over 13 amino acids. Germline lookup yields CDR1 MDHEN and CDR2 SYDVKM. Trimming left V 4 bases short and J 2 bases short, with 9 bases between. CDR3 protein: CASSSLGPYEQYF. CDR3 DNA: TGTGCCAGCAGTTCCCTTGGTCCCTACGAGCAGTACTTC.

The gene calls are TRBV5-1 and TRBJ2-2; D assignment may be TRBD1 or TRBD2 (5 bases each). The CDR3 runs to 14 residues. The V gene's germline CDR1 is SGHRS and CDR2 YFSETQ. The V and J ends lost 0 bases and 6 bases respectively, with 9 bases between them. CDR3 region: CASSLEPGPGELFF. The CDR3 nucleotides are TGCGCCAGCAGCTTGGAGCCGGGACCCGGGGAGCTGTTTTTT.

The gene calls are TRBV5-4 and TRBJ2-5; D is unresolved. The CDR3 length is 13 residues. V dropped 4 bases and J dropped 2 bases, with 9 bases sitting between them. Germline V gene lookup returns CDR1 SGHNT and CDR2 YYREEE (reference sequence). The CDR3 here is CASSPTYQETQYF. As DNA, the CDR3 is TGTGCCAGCAGCCCGACTTATCAAGAGACCCAGTACTTC.

The genes are TRBV5-1 and TRBJ1-1; TRBD1 is a possible D gene (6 bases). Germline CDR1 reads SGHRS; CDR2 reads YFSETQ. This CDR3 is 13 amino acids long. The ends were cut back, 4 bases at V and 6 bases at J, with 13 bases in the middle. CDR3 nucleotide sequence: TGCGCCAGCAGCCCACAGGGCTTGGCTGAAGCTTTCTTT. This sequence encodes CASSPQGLAEAFF.

This clone was seen once. The chain combines TRBV5-1 with TRBJ1-1; 11 bases agree with TRBD1. Germline CDR1 and CDR2: SGHRS and YFSETQ. The V and J ends lost 0 bases and 9 bases, in that order; junction bases with no gene match: 10. The CDR3 sequence is 16 residues long. This CDR3 reads CASSLGLGQGVQKAFF. CDR3 in DNA: TGCGCCAGCAGCTTGGGCTTGGGACAGGGGGTTCAAAAAGCTTTCTTT.

The CDR3 DNA sequence: TGCGCCAGCAGCTTGGCCTTATCGGGGACCGGGGAGCTGTTTTTT. This translates into CASSLALSGTGELFF. J is TRBJ2-2 and V is TRBV5-1; D possibly corresponds to TRBD2 (5 bases). Germline CDR1 reads SGHRS; CDR2 reads YFSETQ. V lost 0 bases and J 5 bases, leaving 11 bases between the germline ends. The CDR3 is 15 residues long.

This chain's CDR3 is CASSPTGMNTGELFF. The CDR3 coding sequence is TGTGCCAGCTCACCTACAGGGATGAACACCGGGGAGCTGTTTTTT. The chain uses TRBV18 and TRBJ2-2; tentatively, D is TRBD1 (6 bases). The CDR3 totals 15 residues. Germline V gene lookup returns CDR1 KGHSH and CDR2 LQKENI. The V and J ends lost 3 bases and 1 base respectively, with 9 bases between them. Full variable domain (rest looked up from reference TRBV18 and TRBJ2-2): NAGVMQNPRHLVRRRGQEARLRCSPMKGHSHVYWYRQLPEEGLKFMVYLQKENIIDESGMPKERFSAEFPKEGPSILRIQQVVRGDSAAYFCASSPTGMNTGELFFGEGSRLTVL.